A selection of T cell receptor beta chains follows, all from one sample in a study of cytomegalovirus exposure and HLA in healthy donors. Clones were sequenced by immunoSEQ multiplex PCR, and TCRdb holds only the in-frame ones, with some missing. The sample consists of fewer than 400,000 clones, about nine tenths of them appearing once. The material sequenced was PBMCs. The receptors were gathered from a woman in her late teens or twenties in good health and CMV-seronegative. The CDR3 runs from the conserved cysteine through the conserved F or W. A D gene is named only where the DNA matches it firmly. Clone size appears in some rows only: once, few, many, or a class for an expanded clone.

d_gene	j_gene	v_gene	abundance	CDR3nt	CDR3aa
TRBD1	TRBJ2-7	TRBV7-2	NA	TGTGCCAGCAGCTTAGTAGTGGGACAGGGATGGGACGAGCAGTACTTC	CASSLVVGQGWDEQYF
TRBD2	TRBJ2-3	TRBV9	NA	TGTGCCAGCAGCCCACTAGCGGGGGTCACAGATACGCAGTATTTT	CASSPLAGVTDTQYF
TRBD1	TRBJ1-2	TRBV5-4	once	TGTGCCAGCAGTCGGGACAGCATCTATGGCTACACCTTC	CASSRDSIYGYTF
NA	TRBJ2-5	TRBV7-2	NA	TGTGCCAGCAGCTTAGCGCTAGTGAGAGAGACCCAGTACTTC	CASSLALVRETQYF
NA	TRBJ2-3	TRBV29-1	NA	TGCAGCGCCGGGCGGGGACCGACAGATACGCAGTATTTT	CSAGRGPTDTQYF
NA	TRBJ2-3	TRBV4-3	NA	TGCGCCAGCAGCCAAGACGGGACAATGAGAACAGATACGCAGTATTTT	CASSQDGTMRTDTQYF
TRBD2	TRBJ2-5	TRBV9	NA	TGTGCCAGCAGCGTAGATGGACTAGCGGGAGTCGGGGGGACAAACCAAGAGACCCAGTACTTC	CASSVDGLAGVGGTNQETQYF
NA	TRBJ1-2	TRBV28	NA	TGTGCCAGCAGACGGGGGGGAGTACAGCTCTATGGCTACACCTTC	CASRRGGVQLYGYTF
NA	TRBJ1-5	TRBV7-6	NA	TGTGCCAGCAGGGTGGGGCCCGGTCAGCCCCAGCATTTT	CASRVGPGQPQHF
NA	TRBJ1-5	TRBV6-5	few	TGTGCCAGCAGTTCCGGGTCCGGGGGTCAGCCCCAGCATTTT	CASSSGSGGQPQHF
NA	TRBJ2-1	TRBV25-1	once	TGTGCCAGCAGTGACCCTCAGGCGGGACTCTACAATGAGCAGTTCTTC	CASSDPQAGLYNEQFF
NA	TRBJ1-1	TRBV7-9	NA	TGTGCCAGCAGCCCCAATCCAGGACGGGGAGAGAACACTGAAGCTTTCTTT	CASSPNPGRGENTEAFF
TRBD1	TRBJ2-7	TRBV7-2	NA	TGTGCCAGCAGGAGTTCCAGGGGGTCGGACGAGCAGTACTTC	CASRSSRGSDEQYF
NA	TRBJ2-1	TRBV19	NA	TGTGCCAGTAGTACCCTCTTAGGGGGTGAGCAGTTCTTC	CASSTLLGGEQFF
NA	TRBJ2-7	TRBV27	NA	TGTGCCAGCAGTTTAGCAACCGGGACTCGATACGAGCAGTACTTC	CASSLATGTRYEQYF
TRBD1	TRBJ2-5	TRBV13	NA	TGTGCCAGCAGCCCTAGGAGGGGACAGGGTTTGGGGACCCAGTACTTC	CASSPRRGQGLGTQYF
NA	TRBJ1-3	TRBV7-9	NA	TGTGCCAGCAGCCCTACTCCTTCTGGAAACACCATATATTTT	CASSPTPSGNTIYF
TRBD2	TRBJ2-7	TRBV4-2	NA	TGTGCCAGCAGCCGACTAGCGGGAGCCGCCTACGAGCAGTACTTC	CASSRLAGAAYEQYF
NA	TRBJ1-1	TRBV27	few	TGTGCCAGCAGTACCCGTCGTTCAGATGAAGCTTTCTTT	CASSTRRSDEAFF
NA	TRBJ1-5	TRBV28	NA	TGTGCCAGCAGTTTCTGGGCAGACAATCAGCCCCAGCATTTT	CASSFWADNQPQHF